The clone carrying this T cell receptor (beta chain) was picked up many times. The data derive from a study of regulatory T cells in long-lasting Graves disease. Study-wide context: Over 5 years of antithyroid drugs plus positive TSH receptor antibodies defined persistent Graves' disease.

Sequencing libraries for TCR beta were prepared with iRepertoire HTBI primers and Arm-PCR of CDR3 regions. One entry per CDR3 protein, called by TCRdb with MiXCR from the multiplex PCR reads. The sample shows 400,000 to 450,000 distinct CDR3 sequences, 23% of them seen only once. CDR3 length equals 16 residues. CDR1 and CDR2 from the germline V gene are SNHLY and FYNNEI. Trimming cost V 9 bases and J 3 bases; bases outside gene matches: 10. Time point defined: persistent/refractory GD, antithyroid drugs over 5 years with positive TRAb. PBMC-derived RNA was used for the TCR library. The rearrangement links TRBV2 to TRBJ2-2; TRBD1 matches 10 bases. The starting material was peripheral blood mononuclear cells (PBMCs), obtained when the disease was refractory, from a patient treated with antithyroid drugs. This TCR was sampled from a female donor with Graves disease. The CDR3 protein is CASQGDRGIDTGELFF. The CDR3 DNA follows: TGTGCCAGTCAGGGGGACAGGGGAATTGACACCGGGGAGCTGTTTTTT.